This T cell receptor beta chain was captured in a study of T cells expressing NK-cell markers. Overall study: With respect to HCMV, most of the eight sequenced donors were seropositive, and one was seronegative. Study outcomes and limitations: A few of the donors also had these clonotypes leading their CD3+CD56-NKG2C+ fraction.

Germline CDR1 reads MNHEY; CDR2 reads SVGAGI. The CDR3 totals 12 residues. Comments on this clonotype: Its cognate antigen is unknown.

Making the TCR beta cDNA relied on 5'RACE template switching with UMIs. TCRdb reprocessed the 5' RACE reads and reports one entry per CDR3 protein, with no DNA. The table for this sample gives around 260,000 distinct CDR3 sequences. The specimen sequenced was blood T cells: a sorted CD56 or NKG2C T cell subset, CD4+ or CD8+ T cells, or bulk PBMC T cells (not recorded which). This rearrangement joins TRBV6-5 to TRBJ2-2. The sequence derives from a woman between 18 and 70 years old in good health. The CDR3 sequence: CASQRGTGELFF.